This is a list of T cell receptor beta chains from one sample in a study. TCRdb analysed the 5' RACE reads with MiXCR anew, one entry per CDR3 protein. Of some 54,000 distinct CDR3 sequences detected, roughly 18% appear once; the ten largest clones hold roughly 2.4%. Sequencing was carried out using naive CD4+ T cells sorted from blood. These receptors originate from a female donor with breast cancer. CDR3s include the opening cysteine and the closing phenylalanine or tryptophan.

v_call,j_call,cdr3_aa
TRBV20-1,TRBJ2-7,CSAIDRSSTEQYF
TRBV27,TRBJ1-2,CASSFTGGSGYTF
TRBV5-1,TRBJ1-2,CASSASTTGAYGYTF
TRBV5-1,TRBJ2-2,CASSFMEADGELFF
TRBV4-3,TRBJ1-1,CASSQDIHADEAFF
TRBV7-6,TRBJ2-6,CASSPISSGANVLTF
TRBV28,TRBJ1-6,CASRSGQRVSPLHF
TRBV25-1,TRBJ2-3,CASSRIAGDTQYF
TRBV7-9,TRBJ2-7,CASSITLKGLYF
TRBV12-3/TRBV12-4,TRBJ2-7,CASSFGLYYEQYF
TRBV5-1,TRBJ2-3,CASSLTPSTDTQYF
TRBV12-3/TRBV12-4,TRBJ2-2,CASSFYETGDTGELFF
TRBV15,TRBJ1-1,CATSRDRTRGGFSPLTFF
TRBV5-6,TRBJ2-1,CASSPNRKRGEQFF
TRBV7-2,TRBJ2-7,CASSPYREEQYF
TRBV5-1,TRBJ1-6,CASSARDGGNSPLHF
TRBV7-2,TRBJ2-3,CASSFHSAGVADTQYF
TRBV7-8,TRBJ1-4,CASSPYGSTNEKLFF
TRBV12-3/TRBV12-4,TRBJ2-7,CASSPGGRIYF